This T cell receptor beta chain originates from a study of blood T cells in healthy people across ages. This CDR3 region has 15 residues. V shed 6 bases and J shed 0 bases, with 14 bases lying between them. The germline gives CDR1 MNHEY, CDR2 SVGEGT. In its sample, this clonotype was seen once. The authors ran a second PCR of about 6 to 11 cycles using a sample-barcoded 5' primer and a J-beta primer mix. MiXCR, run by TCRdb on the 5' RACE reads, gives a single entry per CDR3 protein. The repertoire has about a million distinct CDR3 sequences, 45% to 60% of them found once; the top ten carry 20% to 25%.

The V and J genes are TRBV6-2 or TRBV6-3 and TRBJ2-5; unclear D gene. The TCR originated in a woman aged 55 to 70 in good health. Sequencing was carried out using blood. DNA for the CDR3: TGTGCCAGCAGGGAACGTCTGAGGTACCAAGAGACCCAGTACTTC. It codes for CASRERLRYQETQYF.